Each of the 9 T cell receptor beta chains below was sequenced from the same sample in a study of Ad26.COV2.S vaccination and SARS-CoV-2 variants. Generated by immunoSEQ multiplex PCR, the TCRdb table keeps only in-frame clones and is missing some. Of more than 150,000 clones in the sample, around 88% were seen once. The sequences come from peripheral blood, collected after recovery from COVID-19. These receptors all come from a human donor who had recovered from COVID-19.

J is TRBJ2-7 and V is TRBV4-1; 11 bases match TRBD2. Per the germline V gene, CDR1 is MGHRA and CDR2 is YSYEKL. This CDR3 comprises 16 residues. Losses at the gene ends were 4 bases for V and 3 bases for J; bases not matched to a gene: 8. The CDR3 region is CASSRATSGSFYEQYF. CDR3 coding DNA: TGCGCCAGCAGCCGAGCAACTAGCGGGAGTTTCTACGAGCAGTACTTC.

The V gene is TRBV7-9, the J gene TRBJ2-6, with a possible D match to TRBD1 (6 bases). CDR1 is SEHNR, CDR2 FQNEAQ, per germline (reference sequence). V gave up 5 bases and J gave up 4 bases, with 15 bases separating them. The CDR3 runs to 16 residues. The CDR3 DNA is TGTGCCAGCAGCCACAGGGCCTCGGCCGGGGCCAACGTCCTGACTTTC. Translating gives CASSHRASAGANVLTF.

The V gene is TRBV2, the J gene TRBJ1-3, with 10 positions matching TRBD1. CDR1 SNHLY and CDR2 FYNNEI come from the germline V gene. V lost 4 bases, J lost 11 bases, and 5 bases stayed unmatched. CDR3 length: 13 amino acids. The CDR3, as DNA: TGTGCCAGCAGTGTGGACAGGGGGACCCCCATATATTTT. It is translated as CASSVDRGTPIYF.

On this clone: Additional DNA sequences in this sample encode the identical CDR3. This chain links TRBV19 with TRBJ2-5; 7 bases map to TRBD2. The CDR3 has 15 residues. Germline V gene lookup returns CDR1 LNHDA and CDR2 SQIVND (reference sequence). The V and J ends lost 4 bases and 4 bases, in that order; junction bases with no gene match: 9. The chain's CDR3 is CASSRAGWGGETQYF. Written as DNA, the CDR3 is TGTGCCAGTAGTAGGGCGGGGTGGGGGGGAGAGACCCAGTACTTC.

This clone was counted once. The chain combines TRBV5-1 with TRBJ1-5; D unresolved. The CDR3 consists of 15 residues. Germline CDR1 and CDR2: SGHRS and YFSETQ. With 0 bases removed from V and 0 bases from J, the gap between germline ends came to 7 bases. CDR3 protein: CASSLDPSSNQPQHF. CDR3 bases: TGCGCCAGCAGCTTGGACCCCAGTAGCAATCAGCCCCAGCATTTT.

The gene calls are TRBV5-1 and TRBJ1-1, with 12 bases fitting TRBD1. The CDR3 contains 14 residues. V shed 4 bases, J shed 5 bases, and the junction held 3 bases outside the gene matches. The V gene's germline CDR1 is SGHRS and CDR2 YFSETQ. In nucleotides, the CDR3 is TGCGCCAGCAGCGGGACAGGGGGCGATACTGAAGCTTTCTTT. Translated, it gives CASSGTGGDTEAFF.

CDR3 DNA sequence: TGTGCCAGCAGTCCCAACCCCCCCAGGGATTGGGGTGAAAAACTGTTTTTT. As protein: CASSPNPPRDWGEKLFF. This chain uses TRBV27 with TRBJ1-4; a possible D gene is TRBD1 (5 bases). The CDR3 loop spans 17 amino acids. The germline gives CDR1 MNHEY, CDR2 SMNVEV (reference sequence). Trimming took off 5 bases at V and 7 bases at J, with 23 bases between the two ends. The full variable domain, rest sourced from reference TRBV27 and TRBJ1-4, is EAQVTQNPRYLITVTGKKLTVTCSQNMNHEYMSWYRQDPGLGLRQIYYSMNVEVTDKGDVPEGYKVSRKEKRNFPLILESPSPNQTSLYFCASSPNPPRDWGEKLFFGSGTQLSVL.

This rearrangement joins TRBV5-1 to TRBJ2-1; no clear D gene. CDR3 length equals 15 residues. Trimming removed 3 bases at V and 0 bases at J, with 10 bases between. Germline-derived CDR1 and CDR2 are SGHRS and YFSETQ. CDR3 nucleotides: TGCGCCAGCAGCTCCCTGTCCAACTCCTACAATGAGCAGTTCTTC. Translated: CASSSLSNSYNEQFF.

V usage is TRBV9 and J usage is TRBJ1-1; D uncertain. The CDR3 contains 13 residues. Germline V gene data show CDR1 as SGDLS and CDR2 as YYNGEE. V was clipped by 1 base and J by 1 base, with 5 bases between them. The CDR3 is CASSVTTNTEAFF. As DNA, the CDR3 is TGTGCCAGCAGCGTAACCACGAACACTGAAGCTTTCTTT.